This TCR beta chain was documented in a study of T cells in Graves' hyperthyroidism and ophthalmopathy. Overall study findings and caveats: Researchers found most expanded thyroid clonotypes above 0.001 in blood as well.

Germline assignment: CDR1 SGHVS and CDR2 FQNEAQ. J was trimmed by 4 bases and V by 5 bases; bases with no gene match: 6. This CDR3 comprises 15 residues. From RNA transcripts, TCR beta CDR3 regions were amplified. HTBI primers drove first-round RT-PCR of the TCR CDR3. A single record per CDR3 protein comes from TCRdb applying MiXCR to the multiplex PCR reads. The table has a few hundred thousand distinct CDR3 sequences, roughly 25% seen once. Graves' hyperthyroidism is called stable when ophthalmopathy does not progress within 18 months. From less than 13 ml of fresh peripheral blood, PBMCs were isolated. About this clonotype: Its antigen is as yet unknown.

The V call is TRBV7-8, the J call TRBJ2-1, with TRBD1 matching over 9 bases. This clonotype was obtained from a man aged 50-60 years with Graves' hyperthyroidism. Sequenced: blood. CDR3 nucleotides: TGTGCCAGCAGCGACTCCGGGACAGGGTACAATGAGCAGTTCTTC. Translating gives CASSDSGTGYNEQFF.